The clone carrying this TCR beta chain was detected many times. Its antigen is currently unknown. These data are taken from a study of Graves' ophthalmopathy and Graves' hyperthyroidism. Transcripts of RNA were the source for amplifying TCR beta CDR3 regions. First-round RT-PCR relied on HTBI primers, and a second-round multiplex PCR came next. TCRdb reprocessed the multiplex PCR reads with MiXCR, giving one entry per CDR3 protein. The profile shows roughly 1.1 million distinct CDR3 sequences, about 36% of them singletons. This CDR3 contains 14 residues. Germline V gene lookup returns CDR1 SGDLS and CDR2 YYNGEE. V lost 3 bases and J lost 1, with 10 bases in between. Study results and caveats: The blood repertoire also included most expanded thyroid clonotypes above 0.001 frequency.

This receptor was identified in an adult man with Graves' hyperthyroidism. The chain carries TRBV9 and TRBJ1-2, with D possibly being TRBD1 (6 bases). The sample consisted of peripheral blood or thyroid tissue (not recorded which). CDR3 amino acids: CASSGSQGNYGYTF. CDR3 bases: TGTGCCAGCAGCGGTTCACAGGGTAACTATGGCTACACCTTC.